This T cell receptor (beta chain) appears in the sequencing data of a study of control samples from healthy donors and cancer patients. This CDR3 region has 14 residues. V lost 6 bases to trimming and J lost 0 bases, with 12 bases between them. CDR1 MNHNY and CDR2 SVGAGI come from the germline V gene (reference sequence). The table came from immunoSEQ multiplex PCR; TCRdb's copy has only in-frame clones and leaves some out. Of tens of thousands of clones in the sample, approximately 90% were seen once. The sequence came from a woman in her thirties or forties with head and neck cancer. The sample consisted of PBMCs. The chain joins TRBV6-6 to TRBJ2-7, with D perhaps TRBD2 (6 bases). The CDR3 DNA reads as TGTGCCAGCAGGAATAGCGGCAGCTCCTACGAGCAGTACTTC. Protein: CASRNSGSSYEQYF.